This T cell receptor (beta chain) is drawn from a study of T cells in localized non-small cell lung cancer. Study conclusions and caveats: The tumor had only one region sequenced, so heterogeneity remains possible. Paired adjacent lung recovered a median around 62 of the top 100 tumor clones. Uninvolved adjacent lung, not tumor, had the highest T cell clonality. Overall survival was longer when the density of T cells in the blood was higher.

The CDR3 runs 14 residues. The germline V gene has CDR1 KGHSH and CDR2 LQKENI. Trimming pared 4 bases from V and 5 bases from J, leaving 15 bases between. Assay used: immunoSEQ multiplex PCR; TCRdb lists only in-frame clones, some missing. The sample records fewer than 20,000 clones, almost 85% being singletons. The table lists this clone with a count of one. Its antigen is unidentified. The source material was peripheral blood, sampled before any cancer treatment. The sequence was obtained from a male donor older than 55 with stage I lung adenocarcinoma. J is TRBJ2-7 and V is TRBV18, with D perhaps matching TRBD2 (5 bases). This CDR3 is CASSLPGMIHEQYF. CDR3 DNA sequence: TGTGCCAGCTCACTTCCCGGGATGATACACGAGCAGTACTTC.